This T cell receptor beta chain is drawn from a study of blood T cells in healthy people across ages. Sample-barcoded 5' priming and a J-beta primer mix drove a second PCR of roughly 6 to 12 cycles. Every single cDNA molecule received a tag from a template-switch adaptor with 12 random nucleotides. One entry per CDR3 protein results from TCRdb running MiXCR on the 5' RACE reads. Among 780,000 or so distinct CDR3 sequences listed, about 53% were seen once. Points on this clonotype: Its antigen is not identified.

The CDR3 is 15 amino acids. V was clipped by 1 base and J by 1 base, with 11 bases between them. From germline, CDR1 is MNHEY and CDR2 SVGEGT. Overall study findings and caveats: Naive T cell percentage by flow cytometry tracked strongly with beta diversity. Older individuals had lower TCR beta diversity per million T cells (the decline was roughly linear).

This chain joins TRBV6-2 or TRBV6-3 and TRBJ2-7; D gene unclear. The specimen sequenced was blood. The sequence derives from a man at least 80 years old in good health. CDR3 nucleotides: TGTGCCAGCAGTTACTGGCTTACCAGATCCTACGAGCAGTACTTC. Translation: CASSYWLTRSYEQYF.